This TCR beta chain stems from a study of T cell repertoires in cytomegalovirus infection. Study-level points and caveats: The study found HLA-C-restricted CMV-specific TCR beta clonotypes dominating the ex vivo response.

Trimming pared 6 bases from V and 6 bases from J, leaving 14 bases between. The length of the CDR3 is 13 residues. Looked up from germline, CDR1 is DFQATT and CDR2 is SNEGSKA (reference sequence). Remarks on this clonotype: Its antigen is as yet unknown.

Using its own MiXCR run on the reads, TCRdb lists one record per CDR3 protein. The sample holds about 330,000 distinct CDR3 sequences, around 9.5% seen once. The TCR comes from a human donor in good health (CMV status not recorded). Some clones in this sample may be carry-over from other donors' samples. The sample taken for sequencing was PBMCs. This chain uses TRBV20-1 with TRBJ1-4; D not resolved. This chain's CDR3 is CSATVPGHEKLFF. As DNA, the CDR3 is TGCAGTGCCACAGTACCGGGCCATGAAAAACTGTTTTTT.